This TCR beta chain came from a study of shared clonotypes between healthy human individuals (dated by TCRdb to 2019 to 2021). About the investigation overall: The cohort comprised two women and a few men aged 18 to 49 years. To estimate repertoire size and how much clonotype sharing occurs between individuals, the study deeply sequenced the blood TCR repertoires of several healthy adults. Each donor's leukapheresis produced roughly between roughly 0.85 and 10 billion PBMCs. For each donor, CD4 naive and CD4 memory were each run on three plates, CD8 naive on two plates, and CD8 memory on one plate. Different laboratories and diverse techniques were used to prepare libraries and sequence TCR repertoires, to increase sequencing depth and limit assay-specific biases.

TCR CDR3 regions were amplified from genomic DNA by multiplex PCR using the deep immunoSEQ assay. Genomic DNA extracted from each cell subset was distributed evenly over all wells of several immunoSEQ 96-well plates, and each plate served as one replicate. For sorted subsets, about 200 ng genomic DNA, equal to tens of thousands of T cell genomes, was loaded into each replicate PCR. The purified libraries were quantified using a Qubit 3.0 fluorometer, sized with a Bioanalyzer 2100, and then quantified again using the KAPA Library Quantification kit. A separate single-read 150-cycle Illumina NextSeq 550 flow cell was used to sequence each immunoSEQ 96-well plate. The authors processed their data as follows. Because the immunoSEQ output held only junctional sequences and lacked quality scores, the filtering could not match the filtering applied to full-length reads. To assign V/J genes and CDR3, sequences were annotated using PyIR, a Python wrapper for IgBLAST v1.9, with IMGT germline references. Reads were filtered out if the reads had weak V/J assignments (E-value above 1e-6), no CDR3, stop codons, out-of-frame junctions, or ambiguous translated residues. A V3J clonotype was defined by an identical inferred V gene, J gene, and CDR3 amino acid sequence. Percentage overlap between repertoires was calculated by dividing the number of shared unique clonotypes by the size of the smaller repertoire. RTK rarefaction, the Chao1 estimator, and Recon v2.1 estimates of unobserved clonotypes were used to assess repertoire richness. OLGA was used to compute generation probabilities for all TCRbeta clonotypes that the gDNA method yielded from several donors. In its TCRdb copy, this immuneACCESS table keeps in-frame sequences only and misses some clones. Where compared with another copy, unresolved V genes explain less than half of these, and the others have no known cause. V, J and clone size reflect that table, while D and trimming were determined from the DNA. A total of around 1.4 million clones appear in this sample, about 98.5% of them only once. Roughly 0.36% of the sample lies in the top ten.

Results the study describes overall, beyond this receptor: Because the study included only a small number of donors, the genetic and exposure-history diversity represented was limited. Even with the large sequencing depth, rarefaction of the sorted-subset datasets indicated that sequencing was incomplete. Only blood was sampled, and tissue TCR repertoires likely differ from those in blood. Sharing across four donors was observed for approximately 4.6% of naive CD4, 3.5% of naive CD8, 2.3% of memory CD4, and about 0.4% of memory CD8 clonotypes. Compared with non-shared clonotypes, clonotypes shared by all four sorted-subset donors had higher generation probabilities. Based on pairwise subsampling, the degree of clonotype sharing among donors was expected to be affected by sequencing depth. Naive subsets generally had larger estimated clonotype richness than memory subsets.

To note about this clone: No cognate antigen has been identified for it. Base qualities are missing; no much larger clone stands one base away.

The CDR3 spans 17 residues, from the cysteine through the phenylalanine. The read is trimmed to its CDR3 DNA, 51 bases read in frame from base 1. The germline V gene specifies SGHRS as CDR1 and YFSETQ as CDR2. V and J are trimmed by 4 bases and 6 bases, and the gene matches miss 8 bases of the junction. Healthy HIV-negative adults with no recently reported acute infections or vaccinations were included as donors. Only Caucasian adults living in Nashville, Tennessee, USA were represented among the donors. Magnetic negative selection was used to enrich CD4+ T cells, after which naive cells were positively selected on CD45RA and the negative fraction became the memory subset. Blood was obtained by leukapheresis, after which PBMCs were separated by Ficoll-Histopaque density gradient centrifugation and cryopreserved in liquid nitrogen vapor phase. Purity and quantity of every magnetically sorted T cell population were checked by analytical flow cytometry. Each sorted fraction had its genomic DNA isolated and then quantified by UV absorbance on a Nanodrop 2000c.

This TCR came from a man aged 30 to 45 in good health. This receptor chain uses TRBV5-1 and TRBJ2-2; 14 junctional bases match TRBD2. Specimen: naive CD4+ T cells sorted from blood. Reading the label with the study, this specimen's cell subset or site is: CD45RA+ positively selected. In nucleotide form, the sequence is TGCGCCAGCAGCACCTCCGGGACTAGCGGGAGATCCGGGGAGCTGTTTTTT. The encoded protein is CASSTSGTSGRSGELFF. Here the CDR3 is joined to the reference TRBV5-1 and TRBJ2-2 genes, and the full variable domain is: KAGVTQTPRYLIKTRGQQVTLSCSPISGHRSVSWYQQTPGQGLQFLFEYFSETQRNKGNFPGRFSGRQFSNSRSEMNVSTLELGDSALYLCASSTSGTSGRSGELFFGEGSRLTVL.